This T cell receptor beta chain originates from a study of cytomegalovirus exposure and HLA in healthy donors. Study overall: HLA-typed donors were the source of around 80 million unique TCRs, which an early data release held.

Points from the study as a whole: In a later analysis, at a false discovery rate of 0.05, over 15,000 TCR beta sequences matched HLA alleles. Per a prior analysis, the majority of TCR beta V segments were productive roughly 90% or roughly 30% of the time.

Germline CDR1 DFQATT, CDR2 SNEGSKA (reference sequence). Trimming took 8 bases from V and 3 from J, leaving 11 bases between them. The CDR3 has 11 residues. Notes on this clone: No antigen is known for it.

The PCR ran on 60 Vbeta and 13 Jbeta primers. Some clones are missing from TCRdb's copy, which holds only in-frame ones; the method was immunoSEQ multiplex PCR. The repertoire holds under 150,000 clones, with about 82% as singletons. Sequencing was done on a sample of PBMCs. This sequence joins TRBV20-1 and TRBJ2-7; possible D gene TRBD2, 5 bases. The clonotype was recovered from a woman aged 35 to 49 in good health and CMV-seropositive. The DNA for the CDR3 is TGCAGTCTGATGGGAGTCTACGAGCAGTACTTC. Protein sequence: CSLMGVYEQYF.